This entry lists 18 T cell receptor beta chains sequenced from one sample in a study of T-cell reconstitution after alpha-beta-depleted transplantation in children. The library targeted TCRbeta and was prepared with unique molecular identifiers. A single record per CDR3 protein comes from TCRdb applying MiXCR to the PCR reads. The sample includes 55,000 to 70,000 distinct CDR3 sequences, about a tenth of them seen just once. Sample: PBMCs, taken before TCRalphabeta/CD19-depleted stem cell transplant. The receptors stem from a boy aged 10-17 years with acute myeloid leukemia, due to receive a stem cell transplant.

With regard to this clonotype: This could be a read error, since a much larger clone is one nucleotide away. The chain uses TRBV11-2 and TRBJ1-5, with unresolved D. Germline V gene lookup returns CDR1 SGHAT and CDR2 FQNNGV. The CDR3 sequence is 13 residues long. CDR3 in DNA: TGTGCCAGCAGCTTATGGGAGAATCATCCCCAGCATTTT. Translating it yields CASSLWENHPQHF.

This clonotype was picked up many times. The rearrangement joins TRBV7-6 to TRBJ2-3, with 14 bases identical to TRBD2. CDR1 and CDR2 (germline): SGHVS, FNYEAQ. The CDR3 consists of 18 residues. With V trimmed by 5 bases and J by 0 bases, 7 bases remained unmatched. CDR3 in DNA: TGTGCCAGCAGCCTGAGACTAGCGGGAGGGCTGAGCACAGATACGCAGTATTTT. Amino acid sequence: CASSLRLAGGLSTDTQYF.

In the case of this clonotype: A read error is possible here, since a much larger clone lies one base away. This chain connects TRBV7-2 to TRBJ2-2, with D hard to call. The CDR3 sequence is 15 residues long. CDR1 and CDR2 from the germline V gene are SGHTA and FQGNSA. The DNA of the CDR3 is TGTGCCAGCAGCTTCGGACGGTCGAACACCGTGGAGCTGTTTTTT. It encodes CASSFGRSNTVELFF.

This clonotype was recorded a few times. The chain combines TRBV11-2 with TRBJ2-3; 10 positions agree with TRBD2. V shed 4 bases, J shed 0 bases, and the junction held 4 bases outside the gene matches. The CDR3 has 16 amino acids. Germline lookup yields CDR1 SGHAT and CDR2 FQNNGV. In nucleotides, the CDR3 is TGTGCCAGCAGCTACATAGCGGGGGGAAGCACAGATACGCAGTATTTT. Encoded protein: CASSYIAGGSTDTQYF.

This clonotype has at least ten counts. The chain links TRBV20-1 to TRBJ2-5; 7 bases agree with TRBD1. Germline V CDR1 and CDR2: DFQATT, SNEGSKA (reference sequence). The trim removed 5 bases at V and 0 bases at J, leaving 3 bases unmatched. CDR3 length equals 13 residues. The CDR3 bases are TGCAGTGCTCCCGGGACAGACCAAGAGACCCAGTACTTC. It translates to CSAPGTDQETQYF.

In DNA form, the CDR3 reads TGTGCCAGCAGGCGAGACGGATGGAGCACAGATACGCAGTATTTT. Its translation: CASRRDGWSTDTQYF. The chain uses TRBV6-2 or TRBV6-3 and TRBJ2-3; D remains unclear. This CDR3 contains 15 residues. Trimming left V 6 bases short and J 0 bases short, with 13 bases between. Germline V gene lookup returns CDR1 MNHEY and CDR2 SVGEGT.

This clonotype was found a few times. V and J are TRBV4-2 and TRBJ2-5; 13 bases match TRBD2. The V and J ends lost 0 bases and 5 bases, in that order; junction bases with no gene match: 9. CDR1 and CDR2 from the germline V gene are LGHNA and YNFKEQ. This CDR3 has 18 residues. The CDR3 DNA reads TGTGCCAGCAGCCAAGATAGCACTAGCGGGGGGGTCGGCGAGACCCAGTACTTC. It yields the protein CASSQDSTSGGVGETQYF.

In this sample, this clonotype turned up many times. V usage is TRBV25-1 and J usage is TRBJ2-2, with D tentatively TRBD1 (5 bases). The CDR3 covers 15 residues. The germline gives CDR1 MGHDK, CDR2 SYGVNS. Trimming shortened V by 0 bases and J by 5 bases, and 10 bases separated the two germline ends. CDR3 in DNA: TGTGCCAGCAGTGAATACAGGGCAGAGACCGGGGAGCTGTTTTTT. It is translated as CASSEYRAETGELFF.

Many counts were recorded for this clonotype. V and J are TRBV11-2 and TRBJ2-1, with 7 bases aligning to TRBD2. Trimming cost V 1 base and J 4 bases; bases outside gene matches: 7. The germline gives CDR1 SGHAT, CDR2 FQNNGV. The CDR3 length is 16 residues. As DNA, the CDR3 is TGTGCCAGCAGCTTAGGCGCTAGCGGAGCTTACAATGAGCAGTTCTTC. This codes for CASSLGASGAYNEQFF.

The chain uses TRBV28 and TRBJ2-1; TRBD2 matches 10 bases. The V gene's germline CDR1 is MDHEN and CDR2 SYDVKM. V dropped 5 bases and J dropped 4; count of bases not matched to a gene: 2. This CDR3 spans 14 amino acids. In DNA form, the CDR3 reads TGTGCCAGCAGTCCAGCGGGAGGGTACAATGAGCAGTTCTTC. Translation gives CASSPAGGYNEQFF.

The chain combines TRBV7-9 with TRBJ1-1; no reliable D call. The CDR3 extends over 13 amino acids. The V gene lost 3 bases and the J gene lost 1 base, with 6 bases spanning the gap. Germline CDR1 reads SEHNR; CDR2 reads FQNEAQ (reference sequence). As DNA, the CDR3 is TGTGCCAGCAGCTTGGGGAAGAACACTGAAGCTTTCTTT. It codes for CASSLGKNTEAFF.

The chain employs TRBV7-6 and TRBJ1-4; D not certain. Germline V gene data show CDR1 as SGHVS and CDR2 as FNYEAQ. Trimming stripped 6 bases from V and 3 bases from J, with 11 bases between. The CDR3 sequence is 14 residues long. This CDR3 is CASSPRASNEKLFF. DNA of the CDR3: TGTGCCAGCAGTCCGAGGGCTTCTAATGAAAAACTGTTTTTT. Full variable domain (missing parts from reference TRBV7-6 and TRBJ1-4): GAGVSQSPRYKVTKRGQDVALRCDPISGHVSLYWYRQALGQGPEFLTYFNYEAQQDKSGLPNDRFSAERPEGSISTLTIQRTEQRDSAMYRCASSPRASNEKLFFGSGTQLSVL.

This clonotype has a count of ten or more. V gene TRBV7-9 combines with J gene TRBJ1-3; D not certain. The CDR3 covers 16 residues. The ends were cut back, 0 bases at V and 0 bases at J, with 9 bases in the middle. Germline V gene data show CDR1 as SEHNR and CDR2 as FQNEAQ (reference sequence). The chain's CDR3 is CASSLAVDSSGNTIYF. Here the CDR3 DNA reads TGTGCCAGCAGCTTAGCAGTGGATTCCTCTGGAAACACCATATATTTT. Based on the CDR3 plus reference TRBV7-9 and TRBJ1-3, the full variable domain is DTGVSQNPRHKITKRGQNVTFRCDPISEHNRLYWYRQTLGQGPEFLTYFQNEAQLEKSRLLSDRFSAERPKGSFSTLEIQRTEQGDSAMYLCASSLAVDSSGNTIYFGEGSWLTVV.

This clonotype was observed at least ten times. The chain links TRBV28 to TRBJ2-2; TRBD2 is a possible D gene (5 bases). Trimming stripped 5 bases from V and 4 bases from J, with 8 bases between. CDR1 is MDHEN and CDR2 is SYDVKM in the germline V gene. The length of the CDR3 is 13 residues. CDR3 in DNA: TGTGCCAGCAGTCGGGCGGGCACCGGGGAGCTGTTTTTT. It specifies CASSRAGTGELFF.

This clonotype was recorded at least ten times. The V call is TRBV20-1, the J call TRBJ2-2; no firm D call. The ends were cut back, 8 bases at V and 4 bases at J, with 8 bases in the middle. CDR1 is DFQATT, CDR2 SNEGSKA, per germline (reference sequence). The CDR3 contains 11 residues. The CDR3 spells CSLERTGELFF. DNA of the CDR3: TGCAGTCTCGAGCGCACCGGGGAGCTGTTTTTT.

In this sample, this clonotype turned up many times. V usage is TRBV20-1 and J usage is TRBJ2-2; D unresolved. CDR1 and CDR2 (germline): DFQATT, SNEGSKA (reference sequence). V was trimmed by 3 bases and J by 7 bases, leaving 9 bases between them. This CDR3 is built from 12 residues. This CDR3 reads CSARGISGELFF. The CDR3 bases are TGCAGTGCTAGGGGTATCAGCGGGGAGCTGTTTTTT.

The V call is TRBV20-1, the J call TRBJ2-7, with TRBD2 matching over 9 bases. CDR1 is DFQATT and CDR2 is SNEGSKA in the germline V gene (reference sequence). V lost 1 base to trimming and J lost 3 bases; unmatched junction nucleotides: 1. The CDR3 extends over 13 amino acids. The CDR3 protein is CSARGTSDYEQYF. CDR3 DNA sequence: TGCAGTGCTAGAGGGACTAGCGACTACGAGCAGTACTTC.

This clonotype has ten or more counts. The chain links TRBV5-5 to TRBJ1-1; tentatively, D is TRBD1 (6 bases). V was cut by 1 base and J by 6 bases, with 16 bases left in between. Germline-derived CDR1 and CDR2 are SGHKS and YYEKEE (reference sequence). The CDR3 totals 15 residues. The CDR3 sequence: CASSLTPPPGAEAFF. In DNA form, the CDR3 reads TGTGCCAGCAGCTTGACGCCACCACCAGGGGCTGAAGCTTTCTTT.